This paragraph covers one T cell receptor beta chain sequence. The clone's antigen remains unknown. There are no base qualities to consult, and no much larger clone falls within one base. The data were obtained in a study of Ad26.COV2.S vaccination and SARS-CoV-2 variants (dated by TCRdb to about 2021). Background for the entire study: Donors in the vaccine arm were drawn from COV1001, a phase I-IIa trial of Ad26.COV2.S in healthy adults that was multicentre, randomized, double-blind and placebo-controlled. Investigators did not know the trial group allocation while performing experiments and assessing outcomes. A total of 32 samples were included in the TCR-sequenced set, comprising around 19 Ad26.COV2.S vaccine recipients, 5 placebo recipients and 8 SARS-CoV-2 convalescent individuals. Ad26.COV2.S was given intramuscularly at 5x10^10 or 1x10^11 viral particles, as a single shot or as two shots 56 days apart. Participants in the trial were split at random into five groups of five each, receiving low-dose or high-dose Ad26.COV2.S once or twice, or else placebo on both occasions. TCRbeta repertoire sequencing was used to assess the specificity and breadth of SARS-CoV-2-reactive T cell receptors after Ad26.COV2.S vaccination. What the work shows at the level of the full study, not this receptor alone: Spike-specific TCR breadth was higher in Ad26.COV2.S recipients than in placebo recipients (P = 0.0014). According to the authors, total T cell responses may have been underestimated by the TCR breadth and depth analyses. The study was not powered for comparison of responses between vaccine doses or regimens. Comparable non-spike TCR breadth was observed between vaccine and placebo recipients, consistent with only spike being contained in the vaccine. Substantial breadth of spike-specific CD8+ and CD4+ T cell responses was reported after vaccination.

The immunoSEQ Assay was used to sequence TCRbeta CDR3 regions. After extraction, genomic DNA underwent amplification by bias-controlled multiplex PCR, followed by high-throughput sequencing. The original pipeline was this. Collapsing and filtering of sequences were performed to quantify the absolute abundance of each unique TCRbeta CDR3 region. T cell fraction was estimated by normalization of TCRbeta template counts to usable DNA, with usable DNA being measured through amplification of reference genes present in all nucleated cells. Repertoire TCRs were annotated as SARS-CoV-2-specific when V gene, CDR3 amino acid sequence and J gene were exactly matched to a known reactive TCR set. The reference SARS-CoV-2 TCR set was obtained from MIRA and was filtered for enrichment in COVID-19-positive ImmuneCODE repertoires, whereby public or cross-reactive TCRs were removed. Based on the MIRA antigens, annotated TCRs were further analysed at the level of specific ORF or position within ORF. Breadth was defined as annotated unique rearrangements over total unique productive rearrangements; depth was the summed frequency of those rearrangements. TCR breadth was compared between groups using two-sided Wilcoxon rank-sum tests. Held by TCRdb, this immuneACCESS table contains in-frame sequences only and omits some clones. Under half of the omission traces to an unresolved V gene where checked; the cause of the rest is unknown. V and J calls and clone size are copied from that table; D and trimming were computed from the DNA. The sample table contains over 400,000 clones; only one count was recorded for 92% of them. More than 1.5% of the sample comes from the top ten.

The germline V gene gives CDR1 as SNHLY and CDR2 as FYNNEI. Trimming at the junction amounts to 2 bases on V and 1 base on J, and the germline ends lie 8 bases apart. The CDR3 numbers 14 residues from cysteine through phenylalanine. The only DNA kept is the CDR3, 42 bases in frame from the first base. The intended sense of this specimen's treatment or condition label: over 15 received Ad26.COV2.S at low or high dose, single or two shots; several received placebo; per-sample allocation not given. For vaccine and placebo recipients, repertoires were sequenced using samples collected on day 63 after the first injection. Between 29 July and 7 August 2020, Cohort 1b enrolled some 25 adults aged 18-55 years at one site in Boston, USA. Ad26.COV2.S consisted of a replication-incompetent adenovirus type 26 vector by which a prefusion-stabilized SARS-CoV-2 spike protein from the original Wuhan strain was expressed.

The starting material was peripheral blood, obtained in a trial of Ad26.COV2.S vaccine versus placebo. The receptor comes from a person between 18 and 65 years old who received the Ad26.COV2.S COVID-19 vaccine or a placebo. The rearrangement combines TRBV2 with TRBJ1-2, and perhaps TRBD1 as D gene, on 6 matching bases. This receptor has the CDR3 CASSEQGGNYGYTF. In nucleotides, the sequence is TGTGCCAGCAGTGAACAAGGGGGTAACTATGGCTACACCTTC.